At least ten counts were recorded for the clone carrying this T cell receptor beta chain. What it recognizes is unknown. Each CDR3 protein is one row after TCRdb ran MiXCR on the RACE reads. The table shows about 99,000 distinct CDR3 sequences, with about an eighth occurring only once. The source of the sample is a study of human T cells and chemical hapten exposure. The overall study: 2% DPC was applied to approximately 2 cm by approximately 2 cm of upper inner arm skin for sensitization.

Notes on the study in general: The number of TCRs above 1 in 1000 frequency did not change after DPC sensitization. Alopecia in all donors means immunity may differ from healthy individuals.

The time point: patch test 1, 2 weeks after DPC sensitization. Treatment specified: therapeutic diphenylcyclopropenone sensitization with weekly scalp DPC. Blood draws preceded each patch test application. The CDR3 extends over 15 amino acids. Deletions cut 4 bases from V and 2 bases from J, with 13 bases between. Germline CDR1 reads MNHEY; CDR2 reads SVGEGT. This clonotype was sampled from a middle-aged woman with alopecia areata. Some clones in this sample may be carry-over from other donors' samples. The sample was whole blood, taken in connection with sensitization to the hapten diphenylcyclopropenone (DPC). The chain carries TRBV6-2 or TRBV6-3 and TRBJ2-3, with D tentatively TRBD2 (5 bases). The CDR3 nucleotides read TGTGCCAGCAGTTTAACGGGATCTGCCACAGATACGCAGTATTTT. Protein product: CASSLTGSATDTQYF.